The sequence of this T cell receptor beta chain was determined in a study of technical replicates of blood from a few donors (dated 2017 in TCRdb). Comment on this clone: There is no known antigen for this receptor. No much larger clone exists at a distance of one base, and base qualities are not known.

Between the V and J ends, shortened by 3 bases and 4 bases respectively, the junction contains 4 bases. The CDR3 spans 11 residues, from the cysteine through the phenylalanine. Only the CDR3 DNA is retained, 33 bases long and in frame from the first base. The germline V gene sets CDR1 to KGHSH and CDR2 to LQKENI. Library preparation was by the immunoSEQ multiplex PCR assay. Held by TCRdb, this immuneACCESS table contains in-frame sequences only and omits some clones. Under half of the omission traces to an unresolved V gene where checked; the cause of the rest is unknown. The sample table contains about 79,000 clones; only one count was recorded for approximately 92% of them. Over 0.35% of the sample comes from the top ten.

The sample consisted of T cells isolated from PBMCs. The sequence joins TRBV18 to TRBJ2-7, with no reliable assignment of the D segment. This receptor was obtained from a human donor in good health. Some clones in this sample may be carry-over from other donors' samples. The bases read TGTGCCAGCTCACCCCAGTACGAGCAGTACTTC. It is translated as CASSPQYEQYF.